This T cell receptor beta chain stems from a study of a mutant IDH1 vaccine in newly diagnosed glioma (dated by TCRdb to the early 2020s). Regarding the research as a whole: Across visits V03 through V10, patients got a total of eight vaccinations, given in weeks 1, 3, 5, 7, 11, 15, 19 and 23. In the chemotherapy-containing groups, vaccination started alongside temozolomide cycles, whereas in patients who had radiotherapy alone it started 4-6 weeks after radiotherapy. Of the 32 treated patients, approximately 62% were male and approximately 38% were female, and the mean age was approximately 40 years. Prior to enrollment, patients had been given standard therapy consisting of radiotherapy alone, temozolomide alone, or radiochemotherapy with temozolomide, with the combination given to most patients. Peripheral blood samples were drawn at six visits, namely V03 (baseline), V05, V07, V10, V12 and V13. For exploratory analyses, longitudinal TCRB deep sequencing was carried out in about two dozen treated patients wherever samples were available.

This specimen's time point label, interpreted: week 5, during vaccination. Each vaccine dose, consisting of 300 ug of a 20-mer mutant IDH1 peptide in Montanide, was administered subcutaneously with topical imiquimod. All donors had newly diagnosed IDH1-mutant astrocytomas of WHO grade 3 or 4 that showed loss of nuclear ATRX. The samples were drawn from NOA16, a multicentre, single-arm, open-label phase I trial in Germany that tested a mutant IDH1 peptide vaccine in humans for the first time. The DNeasy Blood and Tissue Kit was used to extract genomic DNA from EDTA blood for TCRB sequencing. General findings and caveats noted by the study authors: Immune responses induced by the vaccine were seen in more than 85% of patients across multiple MHC alleles. According to the authors, sample limitations meant that analyses of patient blood samples could not be reproduced. Changes in the top peripheral T cell clonotypes picked up by TCRB sequencing did not appear to be linked to pseudoprogression. PBMC samples for TCRB deep sequencing were selected based on availability.

Libraries were prepared through the immunoSEQ multiplex PCR assay. Rearranged TCR beta chain sequences were amplified with the hsTCRB Kit following the manufacturer's protocol. TCRB libraries were sequenced on an Illumina MiSeq. For the original study's pipeline: The proprietary platform of the kit vendor was used for demultiplexing, trimming and gene mapping. In its TCRdb copy, this immuneACCESS table keeps in-frame sequences only and misses some clones. Where compared with another copy, unresolved V genes explain less than half of these, and the others have no known cause. The V and J calls and clone size are taken from that table; D and trimming were inferred from the DNA. The sample contains about 38,000 clones, approximately 80% of them found a single time. Of the sample, approximately 5.7% is held by the ten largest clones. Trimming takes 2 bases from V and 4 bases from J, and the germline ends sit 20 bases apart. CDR1 and CDR2 are drawn from the germline V gene: MGHRA, YSYEKL. CDR3 length: 18 amino acids, cysteine to phenylalanine. The CDR3 DNA has 54 bases and is translated from base 1.

Remarks on this clone: The target of this receptor is not known. Base-call qualities are not available, and no considerably larger clone is one nucleotide away.

The chain is assembled from TRBV4-1 and TRBJ1-4; TRBD1 is perhaps the D gene, given 5 matching bases. Sequenced material: PBMCs, taken from a glioma patient whose treatment included an IDH1 peptide vaccine. This receptor was obtained from a man between 40 and 49 years old with glioma. The CDR3 protein sequence reads: CASSQPVAGLSFNEKLFF. The nucleotides read TGCGCCAGCAGCCAACCAGTAGCAGGGCTATCCTTTAATGAAAAACTGTTTTTT.